Detailed here is one T cell receptor beta chain. The data are from a study of T cell changes during pregnancy in multiple sclerosis. The CDR3 sequence is 16 residues long. V gave up 3 bases and J gave up 0 bases; unmatched junction bases: 8. Per germline, CDR1 SGDLS and CDR2 YYNGEE. Libraries were prepared by immunoSEQ multiplex PCR; TCRdb keeps only in-frame clonotypes and omits some of them. The sample has about 36,000 clones; approximately 91% are singletons. The starting material was CD8+ T cells from peripheral blood mononuclear cells, obtained in the third trimester of pregnancy. This chain joins TRBV9 and TRBJ1-2, with 7 bases lining up with TRBD1. The TCR was taken from a female donor with multiple sclerosis, enrolled in a pregnancy study. CDR3 DNA: TGTGCCAGCAGCGCCGGGGTTCAGGGGGCTAACTATGGCTACACCTTC. Protein sequence: CASSAGVQGANYGYTF.